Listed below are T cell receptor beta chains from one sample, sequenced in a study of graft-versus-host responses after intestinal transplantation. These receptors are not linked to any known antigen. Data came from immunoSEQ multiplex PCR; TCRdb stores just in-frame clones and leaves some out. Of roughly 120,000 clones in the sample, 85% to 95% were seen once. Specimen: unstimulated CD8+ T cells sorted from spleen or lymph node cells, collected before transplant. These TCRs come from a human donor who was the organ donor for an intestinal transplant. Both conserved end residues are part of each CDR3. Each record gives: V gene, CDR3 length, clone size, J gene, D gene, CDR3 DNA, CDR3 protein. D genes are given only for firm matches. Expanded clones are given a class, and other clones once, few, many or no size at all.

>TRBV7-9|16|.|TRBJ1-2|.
TGTGCCAGCAGTCACGGAGAACAGAGAGCTAACTATGGCTACACCTTC
CASSHGEQRANYGYTF
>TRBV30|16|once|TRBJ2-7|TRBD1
TGTGCCTGGATCCAACGACCGGGACAGGGAGATTACGAGCAGTACTTC
CAWIQRPGQGDYEQYF
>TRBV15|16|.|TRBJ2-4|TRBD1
TGTGCCACCAGCAGAGATCGAGCGACAGGGGAAAACATTCAGTACTTC
CATSRDRATGENIQYF
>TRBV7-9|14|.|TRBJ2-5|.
TGTGCCAGCAGCTTAGGGGGGTACCAAGAGACCCAGTACTTC
CASSLGGYQETQYF
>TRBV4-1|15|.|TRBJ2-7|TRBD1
TGCGCCAGCAGCCAAACGGGACAGGGTTCCTACGAGCAGTACTTC
CASSQTGQGSYEQYF
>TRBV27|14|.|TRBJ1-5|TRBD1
TGTGCCAGCAGTAACAGGGGCGGCAATCAGCCCCAGCATTTT
CASSNRGGNQPQHF
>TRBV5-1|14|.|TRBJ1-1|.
TGCGCCAGCAGATACAGACAGAGGTCGACTGAAGCTTTCTTT
CASRYRQRSTEAFF
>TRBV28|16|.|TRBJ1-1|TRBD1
TGTGCCAGCAGTCCCTCGACAGGGGCCATGAACACTGAAGCTTTCTTT
CASSPSTGAMNTEAFF
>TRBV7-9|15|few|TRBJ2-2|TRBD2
TGTGCCAGCAGCCCTGGACTAGCGGACACCGGGGAGCTGTTTTTT
CASSPGLADTGELFF
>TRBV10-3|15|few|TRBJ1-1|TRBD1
TGTGCCATCAGTGAGTCTCGGACAGGGGGGACTGAAGCTTTCTTT
CAISESRTGGTEAFF
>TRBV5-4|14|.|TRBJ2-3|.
TGTGCCAGCAGCTTTGGTGGGTCAGAGGATACGCAGTATTTT
CASSFGGSEDTQYF
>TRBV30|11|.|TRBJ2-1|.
TGTGCCTGGATGGGCGAGAGTGAGCAGTTCTTC
CAWMGESEQFF
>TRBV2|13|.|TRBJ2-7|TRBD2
TGTGCCAGTAGCGGACTAGCCCTCTACGAGCAGTACTTC
CASSGLALYEQYF
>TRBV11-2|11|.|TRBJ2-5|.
TGTGCCAGCAGCGCCCAAGAGACCCAGTACTTC
CASSAQETQYF
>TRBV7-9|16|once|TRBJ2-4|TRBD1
TGTGCCAGCAGCGGAACAGGGGGACTAGCCAAAAACATTCAGTACTTC
CASSGTGGLAKNIQYF
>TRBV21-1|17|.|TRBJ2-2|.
TGTGCCAGCACCACCAGATATAACACGGGGAACACCGGGGAGCTGTTTTTT
CASTTRYNTGNTGELFF
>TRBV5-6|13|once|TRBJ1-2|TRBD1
TGTGCCAGCAGCCGATACAGGGGTTTGGGCTACACCTTC
CASSRYRGLGYTF
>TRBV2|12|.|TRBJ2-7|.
TGTGCCAGCAGCTACGGGACACACGAGCAGTACTTC
CASSYGTHEQYF
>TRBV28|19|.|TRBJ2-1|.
TGTGCCAGCAGTTCCGTGGACAGTCCCTACCTCGGTGTCTACAATGAGCAGTTCTTC
CASSSVDSPYLGVYNEQFF
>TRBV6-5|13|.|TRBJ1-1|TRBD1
TGTGCCAGCAGTTACTCGGGGACAGGGGTTGCTTTCTTT
CASSYSGTGVAFF
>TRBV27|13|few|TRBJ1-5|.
TGTGCCAGCAGTCCCCGTCAGAATCAGCCCCAGCATTTT
CASSPRQNQPQHF
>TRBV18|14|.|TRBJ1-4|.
TGTGCCAGCTCACATCGACCACCTAATGAAAAACTGTTTTTT
CASSHRPPNEKLFF
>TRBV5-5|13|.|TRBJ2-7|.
TGTGCCAGCAGCTTGGGCCCGACCTACGAGCAGTACTTC
CASSLGPTYEQYF
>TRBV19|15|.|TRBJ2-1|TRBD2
TGTGCCAGTAGTATCGTAGCGGGAGAAGGCAATGAGCAGTTCTTC
CASSIVAGEGNEQFF
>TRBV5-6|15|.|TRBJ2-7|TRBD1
TGTGCCAGCAGCGCCCGGGACAGGGGCCCCTACGAGCAGTACTTC
CASSARDRGPYEQYF
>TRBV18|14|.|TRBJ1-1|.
TGTGCCAGCTCAACCAGGCGATTGAACACTGAAGCTTTCTTT
CASSTRRLNTEAFF
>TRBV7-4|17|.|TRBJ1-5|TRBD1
TGTGCCAGCAGAAGGGACAGGGGGTGCGCAGATCATCAGCCCCAGCATTTT
CASRRDRGCADHQPQHF
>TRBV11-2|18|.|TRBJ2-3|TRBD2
TGTGCCAGCAGCTTACGTAGCGGGAGGGCGTCGGGCACAGATACGCAGTATTTT
CASSLRSGRASGTDTQYF
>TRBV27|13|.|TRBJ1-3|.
TGTGCCAGCCGACCTGGGAGCGGAAACACCATATATTTT
CASRPGSGNTIYF
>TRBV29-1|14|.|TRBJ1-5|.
TGCAGCGTTTCTGAAACAGGATCCGGCCAGCCCCAGCATTTT
CSVSETGSGQPQHF
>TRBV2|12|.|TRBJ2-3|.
TGTGCCTGCCCCCCGAGCCTGGGTACGCAGTATTTT
CACPPSLGTQYF
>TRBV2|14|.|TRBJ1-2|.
TGTGCCAGCAGTGGGGACAAAAAAAACTATGGCTACACCTTC
CASSGDKKNYGYTF
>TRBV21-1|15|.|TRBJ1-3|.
TGTGCCAGCACCTCACCGGGACAGGTAGGAGACACCATATATTTT
CASTSPGQVGDTIYF
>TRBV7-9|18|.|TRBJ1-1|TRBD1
TGTGCCAGCAGCTTCCCCTGGACAGGGGGCGCGGGTGGGACTGAAGCTTTCTTT
CASSFPWTGGAGGTEAFF
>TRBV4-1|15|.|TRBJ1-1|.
TGCGCCAGCAGCCAAGATCAACTCCTCGACACTGAAGCTTTCTTT
CASSQDQLLDTEAFF
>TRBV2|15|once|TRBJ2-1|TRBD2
TGTGCCAGCAGTGAAATCGGCGGGAGAGGCAATGAGCAGTTCTTC
CASSEIGGRGNEQFF
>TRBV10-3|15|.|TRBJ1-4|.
TGTGCCATCAGTGAGTCGTTAGCGACAGAGGAAAAACTGTTTTTT
CAISESLATEEKLFF
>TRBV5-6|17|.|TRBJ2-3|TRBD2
TGTGCCAGCAGCTTAATGACTAGCGGAACCAGCACAGATACGCAGTATTTT
CASSLMTSGTSTDTQYF
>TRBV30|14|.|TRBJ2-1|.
TGTGCCTGGAATCGGCCGGGGCACTACAATGAGCAGTTCTTC
CAWNRPGHYNEQFF
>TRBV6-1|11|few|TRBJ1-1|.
TGTGCCAGCGGGGCGGGTCAAGAAGCTTTCTTT
CASGAGQEAFF
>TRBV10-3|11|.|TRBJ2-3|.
TGTGCCATCAGTGATCACAGTACGCAGTATTTT
CAISDHSTQYF
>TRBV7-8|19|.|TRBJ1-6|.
TGTGCCAGCAGCTTCTACCAATACAGGGAGGGCTCCTATAATTCACCCCTCCACTTT
CASSFYQYREGSYNSPLHF
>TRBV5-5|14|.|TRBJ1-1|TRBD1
TGTGCCAGCAGCGCCAGGACAGGGGTTACTGAAGCTTTCTTT
CASSARTGVTEAFF
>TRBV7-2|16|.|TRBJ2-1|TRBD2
TGTGCCAGCAGCAGCGACGGACTAGAACCCTACAATGAGCAGTTCTTC
CASSSDGLEPYNEQFF
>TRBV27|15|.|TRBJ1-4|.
TGTGCCAGCAGTCCAGGGGTCCTACTGGGTGAAAAACTGTTTTTT
CASSPGVLLGEKLFF
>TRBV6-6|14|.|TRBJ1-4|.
TGTGCCAGCAGTTGGGCCAGGCGGGATGAAAAACTGTTTTTT
CASSWARRDEKLFF
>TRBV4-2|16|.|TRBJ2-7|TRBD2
TGTGCCAGCAGCCAATTTCCTAGCGGGAGGTTCAACGAGCAGTACTTC
CASSQFPSGRFNEQYF
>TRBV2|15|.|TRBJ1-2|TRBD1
TGTGCCAGCAGCGACGGGACAGGGGAGGACTATGGCTACACCTTC
CASSDGTGEDYGYTF
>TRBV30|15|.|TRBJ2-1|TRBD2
TGTGCCTGGAGTCTAAGCGGGAGTCCTTACAATGAGCAGTTCTTC
CAWSLSGSPYNEQFF
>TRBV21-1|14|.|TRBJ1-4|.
TGTGCCAGCTTTTTAAGGCCTACTAATGAAAAACTGTTTTTT
CASFLRPTNEKLFF
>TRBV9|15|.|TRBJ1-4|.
TGTGCCAGCAGCGTAGGGGGGAACAAAGATGAAAAACTGTTTTTT
CASSVGGNKDEKLFF
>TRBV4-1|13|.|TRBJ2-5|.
TGCGCCAGCAGCTCGACTAGTGGGGAGACCCAGTACTTC
CASSSTSGETQYF
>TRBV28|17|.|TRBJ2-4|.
TGTGCCAGCAGTTTATCCCCAAGGGGTTTAGCCAAAAACATTCAGTACTTC
CASSLSPRGLAKNIQYF
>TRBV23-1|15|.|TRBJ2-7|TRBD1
TGCGCCAGCAGTCAATCGGGGACAGGGGTTGGCGAGCAGTACTTC
CASSQSGTGVGEQYF
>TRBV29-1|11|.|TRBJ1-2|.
TGCAGCGTTGAGGGGCACTATGGCTACACCTTC
CSVEGHYGYTF
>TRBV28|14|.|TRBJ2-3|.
TGTGCCAGCAGCCCGACCCGGAGCACAGATACGCAGTATTTT
CASSPTRSTDTQYF
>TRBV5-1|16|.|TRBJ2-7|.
TGCGCCAGCAGCTTTGAGACTACCTTCCCTCGGGACGAGCAGTACTTC
CASSFETTFPRDEQYF
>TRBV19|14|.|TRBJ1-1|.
TGTGCCAGTAGTATCGACAGCTTGAACACTGAAGCTTTCTTT
CASSIDSLNTEAFF
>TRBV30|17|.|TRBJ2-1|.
TGTGCCTGGAGTGGACTGATAGCGGCCCACTCCTACAATGAGCAGTTCTTC
CAWSGLIAAHSYNEQFF
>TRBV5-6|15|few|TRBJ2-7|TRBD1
TGTGCCAGCAGCGCGACCGGGACAGGGGACGACGAGCAGTACTTC
CASSATGTGDDEQYF